The clone carrying this TCR beta chain was counted a few times. Its matching antigen is unknown. This specimen comes from a study of identical twins. Study observations and caveats: There were fewer insertions in abundant cord blood beta clonotypes, but memory repertoires showed no such pattern.

In TCRdb, the 5' RACE reads were re-called with MiXCR into one record per CDR3 protein. The sample has 500,000 or so distinct CDR3 sequences; 13% to 15% are singletons. V shed 0 bases and J 10 bases; nucleotides not matched to a gene: 6. This CDR3 is built from 13 residues. The germline V gene has CDR1 DFQATT and CDR2 SNEGSKA (reference sequence). These same records also appear under a second study, on yellow fever vaccine responses in identical twins. According to that study: Reportedly, the response of twins' T cells to the vaccine seemed partly convergent, partly personalized.

The sequence was obtained from a woman aged 18-30 years in good health. The chain recombines TRBV20-1 with TRBJ2-1; 7 bases are a match to TRBD2. Sequenced material: CD4+ T cells sorted from blood. This CDR3 is CSARDPRREEQFF. In DNA form, the CDR3 reads TGCAGTGCTAGAGATCCTCGGCGGGAGGAGCAGTTCTTC.